Listed here is a single T cell receptor beta chain. PCR employed 60 Vbeta and 13 Jbeta primers. The assay was immunoSEQ multiplex PCR, and TCRdb's table has in-frame clones only and misses some. In the table there are about 160,000 clones, about 80% of which are singletons. CDR1 and CDR2 from the germline V gene are SGDLS and YYNGEE. V lost 6 bases to trimming and J lost 8 bases, with 20 bases between them. This CDR3 has 14 residues. These data are taken from a study of cytomegalovirus exposure and HLA in healthy donors. The clonotype comes from a woman aged 45-60 years in good health and CMV-seronegative. What was sequenced was PBMCs. V usage is TRBV9 and J usage is TRBJ1-2; TRBD1 might be the D (5 bases). The CDR3 DNA is TGTGCCAGCACCACGATGGCCAGGGCCGGGGGCTACACCTTC. It encodes CASTTMARAGGYTF.